The 17 T cell receptor beta chains listed next were all sequenced from one sample in a study of T-cell reconstitution after alpha-beta-depleted transplantation in children. Preparation of the TCRbeta library was carried out with unique molecular identifiers. TCRdb called the PCR reads again in MiXCR, with one record for every CDR3 protein. The sample contains more than 200,000 distinct CDR3 sequences, about 23% of which appear only once. This material consisted of PBMCs, taken before TCRalphabeta/CD19-depleted stem cell transplant. All receptors derive from a girl under 10 years old with Fanconi anemia, due to receive a stem cell transplant.

J is TRBJ2-3 and V is TRBV4-1, with D perhaps given as TRBD1 or TRBD2 (5 bases each). Trimming took 4 bases from V and 4 from J, leaving 18 bases between them. CDR3 length equals 16 residues. CDR1 is MGHRA, CDR2 YSYEKL, per germline. This chain's CDR3 is CASSRTEFGAADTQYF. The CDR3 DNA reads as TGCGCCAGCAGCCGCACAGAGTTCGGGGCTGCAGATACGCAGTATTTT.

The genes are TRBV7-2 and TRBJ2-5, with D perhaps matching TRBD1 or TRBD2 (7 bases each). Germline V gene sequence: CDR1 SGHTA, CDR2 FQGNSA. The CDR3 is 15 residues long. V shed 2 bases and J shed 5 bases, with 15 bases lying between them. In DNA, the CDR3 is TGTGCCAGCAGCTTAATCAGGGGGGGCCGGGAGACCCAGTACTTC. As protein: CASSLIRGGRETQYF.

This clonotype has just a few counts. V gene TRBV12-3 or TRBV12-4 combines with J gene TRBJ2-5; D not resolved. This CDR3 comprises 13 residues. Between the trimmed V and J ends, which lost 3 bases and 4 bases, there was a span of 9 bases. CDR3 sequence reads: CASSFFSGETQYF. CDR3 in DNA: TGTGCCAGCAGTTTTTTTTCCGGAGAGACCCAGTACTTC.

The rearrangement links TRBV28 to TRBJ2-1; 12 nucleotides align to TRBD2. The CDR3 totals 14 residues. With 5 bases clipped from V and 5 bases from J, the junction kept 1 base outside the gene matches. Per germline, CDR1 MDHEN and CDR2 SYDVKM. CDR3 DNA: TGTGCCAGCAGTAGACTAGCGGGAGACAATGAGCAGTTCTTC. Translation: CASSRLAGDNEQFF.

The rearrangement joins TRBV28 to TRBJ2-5, with 10 positions matching TRBD2. V was clipped by 2 bases and J by 14 bases; unmatched bases: 14. CDR1 and CDR2 (germline): MDHEN, SYDVKM. This CDR3 contains 15 residues. CDR3 sequence: CASSLVERQAGGVYF. The CDR3 nucleotides read TGTGCCAGCAGTTTAGTAGAAAGGCAAGCGGGAGGGGTCTACTTC.

This clonotype was detected many times. The chain joins TRBV12-3 or TRBV12-4 to TRBJ2-7, with TRBD1 matching 7 bases. The V and J ends lost 8 bases and 3 bases, in that order; junction bases with no gene match: 4. The CDR3 has 12 residues. The CDR3 region is CASSDRYYEQYF. CDR3 DNA: TGTGCCAGCTCGGACAGGTACTACGAGCAGTACTTC.

This clonotype appeared many times. This chain connects TRBV20-1 to TRBJ1-1; the match to TRBD1 covers 9 bases. Germline V CDR1 and CDR2: DFQATT, SNEGSKA (reference sequence). The CDR3 consists of 13 residues. Trimming cost V 6 bases and J 0 bases; bases outside gene matches: 2. The CDR3 nucleotides are TGCAGTGCCTGGGACAGGGTGAACACTGAAGCTTTCTTT. Protein sequence: CSAWDRVNTEAFF.

The gene calls are TRBV7-8 and TRBJ2-3, with no clear D. Germline V gene lookup returns CDR1 SGHVS and CDR2 FQNEAQ. V gave up 5 bases and J gave up 5 bases, with 17 bases separating them. This CDR3 is 15 amino acids long. CDR3 residues: CASSPVGQIGDTQYF. The CDR3 DNA is TGTGCCAGCAGCCCGGTCGGCCAGATAGGAGATACGCAGTATTTT.

The chain recombines TRBV20-1 with TRBJ2-7; TRBD2 matches 10 bases. Germline CDR1 DFQATT, CDR2 SNEGSKA (reference sequence). With 6 bases clipped from V and 7 bases from J, the junction kept 9 bases outside the gene matches. This CDR3 region has 13 residues. This CDR3 reads CSALAGVRREQYF. DNA for the CDR3: TGCAGTGCCCTAGCGGGAGTTCGAAGGGAGCAGTACTTC.

V and J are TRBV7-3 and TRBJ2-3, with 7 bases aligning to TRBD2. V shed 2 bases and J 2 bases; nucleotides not matched to a gene: 4. The CDR3 spans 15 residues. Germline V gives CDR1 SGHTA, CDR2 FQGTGA. CDR3: CASSLFGGSTDTQYF. The CDR3 nucleotides read TGTGCCAGCAGCTTATTCGGGGGGTCCACAGATACGCAGTATTTT.

The chain recombines TRBV12-5 with TRBJ2-7; 9 nucleotides agree with TRBD1. CDR3 length: 17 residues. V was pared by 0 bases and J by 1 base, with 7 bases of the junction left unmatched. In germline, CDR1 is LGHNT, CDR2 FRNRAP. The CDR3 loop is CASGLVPRTGESYEQYF. CDR3 nucleotide sequence: TGTGCTAGTGGTTTGGTACCACGGACAGGGGAGTCCTACGAGCAGTACTTC.

V is TRBV18 and J is TRBJ2-7; 7 positions agree with TRBD1. Germline V gene data show CDR1 as KGHSH and CDR2 as LQKENI. Trimming took 6 bases from V and 7 from J; bases not matched to a gene: 9. This CDR3 comprises 13 residues. The CDR3 DNA reads as TGTGCCAGCTCTACTACAGGGGAATTGGAGCAGTACTTC. The encoded protein is CASSTTGELEQYF.

This clonotype was picked up many times. This sequence joins TRBV10-3 and TRBJ2-5; possible D gene TRBD1, 6 bases. Germline-derived CDR1 and CDR2 are ENHRY and SYGVKD. The CDR3 runs to 11 residues. V dropped 6 bases and J dropped 4 bases, with 6 bases sitting between them. Written as DNA, the CDR3 is TGTGCCATCAGACAGGGAGAGACCCAGTACTTC. Its translation is CAIRQGETQYF.

J is TRBJ2-2 and V is TRBV7-3, with D tentatively TRBD2 (5 bases). Trimming removed 5 bases from V and 6 bases from J, with 7 bases in between. Germline lookup yields CDR1 SGHTA and CDR2 FQGTGA. The CDR3 contains 12 residues. DNA of the CDR3: TGTGCCAGCAGCCTGCGGGCCGGGGAGCTGTTTTTT. The encoded protein is CASSLRAGELFF. Looking up the rest from reference TRBV7-3 and TRBJ2-2 gives the full variable domain: GAGVSQTPSNKVTEKGKYVELRCDPISGHTALYWYRQSLGQGPEFLIYFQGTGAADDSGLPNDRFFAVRPEGSVSTLKIQRTERGDSAVYLCASSLRAGELFFGEGSRLTVL.

The DNA of the CDR3 is TGTGCCAGCAGTCCCTACTCAGGGAAGTTTATAGATACGCAGTATTTT. Translated, it gives CASSPYSGKFIDTQYF. The chain is built from TRBV12-3 or TRBV12-4 and TRBJ2-3, with a tentative D call TRBD1 (5 bases). CDR3 size: 16 residues. Trimming cost V 5 bases and J 5 bases, with 20 bases left between them.

The gene calls are TRBV12-3 or TRBV12-4 and TRBJ2-2; 7 bases map to TRBD2. The CDR3 sequence is 14 residues long. J gave up 6 bases and V 2 bases, and 3 bases lay outside the gene matches. CDR3: CASSLIGGAGELFF. CDR3 nucleotide sequence: TGTGCCAGCAGTTTAATTGGGGGGGCCGGGGAGCTGTTTTTT.

This clonotype was detected many times. One end of the junction varies from germline; a read error may be responsible. The chain is built from TRBV24-1 and TRBJ2-3, with TRBD1 matching 8 bases. The CDR3 runs 15 residues. Germline CDR1 and CDR2: KGHDR and SFDVKD. The CDR3 sequence is CATSDTGTGTDTQYF. The CDR3 region has the DNA TGTGCCACCAGTGACACCGGGACAGGCACCGATACGCAGTATTTT.